One sample yielded the 21 T cell receptor beta chains listed below, sequenced in a study of CD8 T cells in ankylosing spondylitis (dated by TCRdb to 2015 to 2018). Library preparation employed 5' RACE. Sequencing instrument: Illumina HiSeq 2500. TCRdb took the public reads, trimmed them with fastp at Q25, ran MiXCR for clone calling and kept in-frame beta chains. Rows with one shared CDR3 protein collapse into an entry with the most common genes and DNA. The sample table shows about 300,000 distinct CDR3 sequences, and around a tenth are seen once. The ten top clones hold about 10% of the sample. The sample consisted of blood, either unsorted or a sorted T cell fraction (not recorded which). These receptors all stem from a female donor with ankylosing spondylitis or in good health (not recorded which).

Of note for this clonotype: An end of the junction differs from the germline gene, which may be a read error. V and J are TRBV7-2 and TRBJ2-2; 7 nucleotides align to TRBD1. The germline V gene has CDR1 SGHTA and CDR2 FQGNSA. The CDR3 is 14 amino acids. The CDR3 loop is CASRTGVNTGELFF. CDR3 DNA: TGTGCCAGCAGAACAGGGGTGAACACCGGTGAGCTGTTTTTT. The entire variable domain, with the rest obtained from reference TRBV7-2 and TRBJ2-2, is as follows: GAGVSQSPSNKVTEKGKDVELRCDPISGHTALYWYRQSLGQGLEFLIYFQGNSAPDKSGLPSDRFSAERTGGSVSTLTIQRTQQEDSAVYLCASRTGVNTGELFFGEGSRLTVL.

This clonotype was seen a handful of times. The chain joins TRBV18 to TRBJ2-2, with D tentatively TRBD1 (6 bases). This CDR3 contains 15 residues. CDR1 KGHSH and CDR2 LQKENI come from the germline V gene. The V and J ends lost 3 bases and 1 base respectively, with 9 bases between them. DNA for the CDR3: TGTGCCAGCTCACCGGGACACCTGAACACCGGGGAGCTGTTTTTT. Translated: CASSPGHLNTGELFF. The full variable domain, in which reference TRBV18 and TRBJ2-2 provide the parts outside the CDR3, is NAGVMQNPRHLVRRRGQEARLRCSPMKGHSHVYWYRQLPEEGLKFMVYLQKENIIDESGMPKERFSAEFPKEGPSILRIQQVVRGDSAAYFCASSPGHLNTGELFFGEGSRLTVL.

The V call is TRBV7-2, the J call TRBJ1-1, with 9 bases fitting TRBD1. The germline V gene has CDR1 SGHTA and CDR2 FQGNSA. Trimming took 0 bases from V and 11 from J; bases not matched to a gene: 7. The CDR3 length is 14 residues. As DNA, the CDR3 is TGTGCCAGCAGCTTAGCGGGACAGGGAATGGGTGCTTTCTTT. Protein: CASSLAGQGMGAFF.

This clonotype was picked up many times. V is TRBV5-1 and J is TRBJ2-4; D is tentatively TRBD1 or TRBD2 (5 bases each). Trimming removed 4 bases from V and 0 bases from J, with 14 bases in between. The germline V gene has CDR1 SGHRS and CDR2 YFSETQ. The CDR3 has 16 amino acids. The CDR3 protein is CASSQQTGLAKNIQYF. The CDR3 bases are TGCGCCAGCAGCCAGCAGACGGGGCTAGCCAAAAACATTCAGTACTTC.

This clonotype occurred a few times. The CDR3 reads CASSYSSLYGYTF. CDR3 DNA sequence: TGTGCCAGCAGTTACTCGTCCCTCTATGGCTACACCTTC. The chain has TRBV6-2 or TRBV6-3 and TRBJ1-2; D is uncertain. V lost 0 bases and J lost 4, with 6 bases in between. Germline-derived CDR1 and CDR2 are MNHEY and SVGEGT. CDR3 length equals 13 residues.

A few counts support this clonotype. V is TRBV21-1 and J is TRBJ2-7; the D call of TRBD1 is as the table states it, not checked on the DNA. TRBV21-1 is a pseudogene. The CDR3 has 15 residues. The CDR3 here is CASSRRRDPTYEQYF. CDR3 DNA sequence: TGTGCCAGCAGCAGGAGGCGGGACCCCACCTACGAGCAGTACTTC.

This clonotype showed up just a few times. The chain has TRBV5-4 and TRBJ2-1, with D perhaps being TRBD1 or TRBD2 (6 bases each). The CDR3 is 16 amino acids. Germline CDR1 is SGHNT and CDR2 is YYREEE (reference sequence). Trimming pared 4 bases from V and 9 bases from J, leaving 23 bases between. DNA of the CDR3: TGTGCCAGCAGCGTGAGGAGGGGGTCCCCTTCCGGTGAGCAGTTCTTC. It translates to CASSVRRGSPSGEQFF.

With respect to this clonotype: This may arise from a read error, as a much more abundant clone is one base away. J is TRBJ1-6 and V is TRBV6-1; D is ambiguous. The CDR3 sequence is 13 residues long. Trimming stripped 7 bases from V and 10 bases from J, with 14 bases between. CDR1 is MNHNS and CDR2 is SASEGT in the germline V gene. The DNA of the CDR3 is TGTGCCAGCAACTCGCGTGGGAAATCACCCCTCCACTTT. Protein: CASNSRGKSPLHF.

The sample holds a few counts of this clonotype. This chain links TRBV15 with TRBJ1-4; 7 bases are shared with TRBD1. There are 19 residues in the CDR3. Trimming took 2 bases from V and 5 from J; bases not matched to a gene: 17. In germline, CDR1 is LNHNV, CDR2 YYDKDF (reference sequence). The CDR3 spells CATSRQPVGPGQRNEKLFF. CDR3 coding DNA: TGTGCCACCAGCAGACAACCCGTGGGCCCGGGACAGAGAAATGAAAAACTGTTTTTT.

This clonotype appeared many times. The chain uses TRBV28 and TRBJ2-7; no reliable D call. The germline V gene has CDR1 MDHEN and CDR2 SYDVKM. Trimming pared 4 bases from V and 3 bases from J, leaving 19 bases between. The CDR3 totals 16 residues. CDR3 bases: TGTGCCAGCAGTTCCCCTGGCTCCCTCTCTTTCTACGAGCAGTACTTC. The encoded protein is CASSSPGSLSFYEQYF.

This clonotype has a count of ten or more. The J gene is TRBJ2-4, the V gene TRBV7-8; 7 bases are a match to TRBD1. Trimming took 4 bases from V and 9 from J; bases not matched to a gene: 9. The CDR3 loop spans 14 amino acids. Germline values: CDR1 SGHVS, CDR2 FQNEAQ. The CDR3 DNA sequence: TGTGCCAGCAGCTACTTAGGACAGGACGGCATTCAGTACTTC. Its translation is CASSYLGQDGIQYF.

This clonotype was seen ten or more times. The CDR3 coding sequence is TGCGCCAGCAGCTTCTTAACAGGGACTGAAGCTTTCTTT. This gives the protein CASSFLTGTEAFF. This chain connects TRBV5-1 to TRBJ1-1; D possibly corresponds to TRBD1 (6 bases). Trimming cost V 2 bases and J 5 bases, with 10 bases left between them. CDR1 is SGHRS, CDR2 YFSETQ, per germline. This CDR3 has 13 residues.

The genes are TRBV3-1 and TRBJ2-7, with 7 bases matching TRBD2. With 6 bases clipped from V and 0 bases from J, the junction kept 8 bases outside the gene matches. Germline CDR1 and CDR2: LGHDT and YNNKEL (reference sequence). The CDR3 sequence is 15 residues long. The CDR3 protein is CASSLSGISSYEQYF. The DNA of the CDR3 is TGTGCCAGCAGTCTAAGCGGGATTAGCTCCTACGAGCAGTACTTC.

This clonotype came up a few times. The rearrangement uses TRBV2 and TRBJ1-5, with D uncertain. Trimming stripped 10 bases from V and 4 bases from J, with 8 bases between. The length of the CDR3 is 11 residues. CDR1 is SNHLY, CDR2 FYNNEI, per germline. The CDR3 DNA is TGTGCCACGGGCGGAAATCAGCCCCAGCATTTT. It translates to CATGGNQPQHF.

This clonotype was seen ten or more times. The V gene is TRBV5-1, the J gene TRBJ1-1; D is uncertain. CDR3 length: 14 amino acids. Trimming stripped 3 bases from V and 1 base from J, with 10 bases between. Germline lookup yields CDR1 SGHRS and CDR2 YFSETQ. Here the CDR3 reads CASSSLSTNTEAFF. In DNA, the CDR3 is TGCGCCAGCAGCTCCTTGTCCACGAACACTGAAGCTTTCTTT.

This clonotype appeared many times. The chain joins TRBV25-1 to TRBJ2-7, with D possibly matching TRBD1 (6 bases). This CDR3 has 15 amino acids. The germline V and J ends were trimmed by 1 base and 2 bases, with 12 bases remaining between them. Looked up from germline, CDR1 is MGHDK and CDR2 is SYGVNS. CDR3 nucleotides: TGTGCCAGCAGTGAATGGATAGGGGGAACCTACGAGCAGTACTTC. It is translated as CASSEWIGGTYEQYF.

This clonotype was observed many times. The genes are TRBV28 and TRBJ2-1, with 7 bases lining up with TRBD1. The CDR3 contains 12 residues. The V segment lost 9 bases and the J segment 10 bases; nucleotides outside the gene matches: 9. Germline values: CDR1 MDHEN, CDR2 SYDVKM. CDR3 DNA: TGTGCCAGTACCTACGGACAGGACGAGCAGTTCTTC. As protein: CASTYGQDEQFF.

This clonotype was recorded at least ten times. The CDR3 reads CASSSHDRYEQYF. CDR3 bases: TGTGCCAGCAGTTCACACGACAGATACGAGCAGTACTTC. V and J are TRBV27 and TRBJ2-7, with D possibly matching TRBD1 (5 bases). CDR3 length: 13 amino acids. Trimming shortened V by 4 bases and J by 4 bases, and 11 bases separated the two germline ends. Germline assignment: CDR1 MNHEY and CDR2 SMNVEV (reference sequence).

This clonotype was detected a few times. CDR3 nucleotide sequence: TGTGCCAGCAGTTTCCTTGTGGGCAATCAGCCCCAGCATTTT. Protein product: CASSFLVGNQPQHF. The V gene is TRBV12-3 or TRBV12-4, the J gene TRBJ1-5; no reliable D call. V lost 3 bases to trimming and J lost 2 bases, with 8 bases between them. The CDR3 length is 14 residues.

The table lists this clonotype with many counts. The V and J genes are TRBV4-3 and TRBJ2-2; the D gene could be TRBD1 or TRBD2 (5 bases each). The V end was cut by 0 bases, the J end by 6 bases, with 17 bases between. Germline V CDR1 and CDR2: LGHNA, YSLEER. CDR3 length equals 17 residues. The CDR3 bases are TGCGCCAGCAGCCAAGATCTTGGGGGAGTCGGCGCCGGGGAGCTGTTTTTT. Translating gives CASSQDLGGVGAGELFF.

This clonotype has a count of ten or more. V is TRBV9 and J is TRBJ2-1; the match to TRBD1 covers 9 bases. Germline lookup yields CDR1 SGDLS and CDR2 YYNGEE. The CDR3 extends over 15 amino acids. The V segment lost 3 bases and the J segment 4 bases; nucleotides outside the gene matches: 5. CDR3 loop: CASSAFGTGYNEQFF. DNA of the CDR3: TGTGCCAGCAGCGCCTTCGGGACAGGGTACAATGAGCAGTTCTTC. Full variable domain (outside the CDR3, taken from reference TRBV9 and TRBJ2-1): DSGVTQTPKHLITATGQRVTLRCSPRSGDLSVYWYQQSLDQGLQFLIQYYNGEERAKGNILERFSAQQFPDLHSELNLSSLELGDSALYFCASSAFGTGYNEQFFGPGTRLTVL.